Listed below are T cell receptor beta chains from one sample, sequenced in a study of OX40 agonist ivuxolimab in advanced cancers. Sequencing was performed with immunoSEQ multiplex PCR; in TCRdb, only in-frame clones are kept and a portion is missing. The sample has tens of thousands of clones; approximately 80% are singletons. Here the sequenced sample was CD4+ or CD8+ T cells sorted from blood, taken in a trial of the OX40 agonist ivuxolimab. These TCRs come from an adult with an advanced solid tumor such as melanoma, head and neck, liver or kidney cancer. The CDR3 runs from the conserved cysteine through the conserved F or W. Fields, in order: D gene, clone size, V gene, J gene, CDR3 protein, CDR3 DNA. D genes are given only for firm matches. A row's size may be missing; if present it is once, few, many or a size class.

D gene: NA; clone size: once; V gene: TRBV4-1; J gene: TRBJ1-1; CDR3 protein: CASSQDKSGPAEAFF; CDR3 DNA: TGCGCCAGCAGCCAAGATAAGAGCGGGCCCGCTGAAGCTTTCTTT
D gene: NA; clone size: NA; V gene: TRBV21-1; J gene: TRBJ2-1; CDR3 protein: CASSNSHRENEQFF; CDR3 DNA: TGTGCCAGCAGCAATAGTCACAGGGAAAATGAGCAGTTCTTC
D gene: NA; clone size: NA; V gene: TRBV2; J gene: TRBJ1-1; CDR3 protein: CASRRDMNTEAFF; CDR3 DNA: TGTGCCAGCAGAAGGGACATGAACACTGAAGCTTTCTTT
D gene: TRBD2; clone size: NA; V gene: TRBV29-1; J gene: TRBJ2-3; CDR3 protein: CSVEDSLAEHTDTQYF; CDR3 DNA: TGCAGCGTTGAAGATTCACTAGCGGAGCACACAGATACGCAGTATTTT
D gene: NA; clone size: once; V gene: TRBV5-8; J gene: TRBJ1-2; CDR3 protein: CASSSSQGYGYTF; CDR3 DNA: TGTGCCAGCAGCTCCAGTCAGGGGTATGGCTACACCTTC
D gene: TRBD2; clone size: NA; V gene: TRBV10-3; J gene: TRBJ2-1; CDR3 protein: CAISARGGRTYNEQFF; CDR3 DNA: TGTGCCATCAGCGCCAGAGGCGGGAGGACCTACAATGAGCAGTTCTTC
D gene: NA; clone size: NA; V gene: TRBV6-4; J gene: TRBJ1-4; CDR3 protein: CASSPVGAEREKLFF; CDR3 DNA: TGTGCCAGCAGTCCGGTAGGCGCAGAACGGGAAAAACTGTTTTTT
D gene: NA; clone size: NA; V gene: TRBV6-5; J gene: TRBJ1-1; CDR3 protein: CASSRTRGITEAFF; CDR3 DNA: TGTGCCAGCAGTCGAACGAGGGGTATCACTGAAGCTTTCTTT
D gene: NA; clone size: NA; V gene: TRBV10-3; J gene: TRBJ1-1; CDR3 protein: CAISEEKNTEAFF; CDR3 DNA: TGTGCCATCAGTGAGGAAAAGAACACTGAAGCTTTCTTT
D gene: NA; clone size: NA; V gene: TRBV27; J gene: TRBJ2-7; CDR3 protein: CASSQGYEQYF; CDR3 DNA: TGTGCCAGCAGTCAAGGCTACGAGCAGTACTTC
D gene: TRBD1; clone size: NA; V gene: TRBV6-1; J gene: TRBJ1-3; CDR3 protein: CASKTGATSGNTIYF; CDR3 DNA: TGTGCCAGCAAGACAGGGGCCACCTCTGGAAACACCATATATTTT
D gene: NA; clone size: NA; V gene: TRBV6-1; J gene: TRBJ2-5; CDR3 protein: CASRRDLQETQYF; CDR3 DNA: TGTGCCAGCAGGAGGGACTTACAAGAGACCCAGTACTTC
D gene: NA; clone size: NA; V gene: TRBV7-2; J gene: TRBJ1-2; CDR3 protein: CASSPDYKGNGYTF; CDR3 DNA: TGTGCCAGCAGCCCAGATTACAAGGGAAATGGCTACACCTTC
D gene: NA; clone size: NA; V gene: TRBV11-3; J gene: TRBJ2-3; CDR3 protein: CASSRRDGAPDTQYF; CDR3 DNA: TGTGCCAGCAGCCGCCGGGACGGGGCCCCAGATACGCAGTATTTT